A single sample is the source of the 31 T cell receptor beta chains below, sequenced in a study of cytomegalovirus exposure and HLA in healthy donors. Primers for the PCR totalled 60 Vbeta and 13 Jbeta. TCRdb keeps only in-frame clones here, not all; method: immunoSEQ multiplex PCR. The data contain about 85,000 clones, roughly 80% of them singletons. Specimen: PBMCs. The source is a woman aged 50 to 65 in good health and CMV-seropositive.

There are a few counts of this clone. The chain couples TRBV6-1 to TRBJ2-7, with 9 bases matching TRBD1. V lost 7 bases to trimming and J lost 5 bases; unmatched junction nucleotides: 6. The CDR3 length is 13 residues. Germline CDR1 and CDR2: MNHNS and SASEGT. The CDR3 reads CASMDRGHNEQYV. CDR3 coding DNA: TGTGCCAGCATGGACAGGGGCCATAACGAGCAGTACGTC.

The sample holds a few counts of this clone. This chain uses TRBV2 with TRBJ2-5, with D possibly TRBD2 on 5 matching bases. The germline V gene encodes CDR1 SNHLY and CDR2 FYNNEI. This CDR3 region has 14 residues. The CDR3 nucleotides are TGTGCTAGCGAGCGCGGCGCAGCACAAGAGACCCAGTACTTC. It codes for CASERGAAQETQYF. The variable domain in full, completed from reference TRBV2 and TRBJ2-5, reads EPEVTQTPSHQVTQMGQEVILRCVPISNHLYFYWYRQILGQKVEFLVSFYNNEISEKSEIFDDQFSVERPDGSNFTLKIRSTKLEDSAMYFCASERGAAQETQYFGPGTRLLVL.

The chain combines TRBV2 with TRBJ1-4; no firm D call. The length of the CDR3 is 13 residues. Germline CDR1 and CDR2: SNHLY and FYNNEI. V lost 9 bases and J lost 8, with 16 bases in between. The DNA for the CDR3 is TGTGCCAGTACCGGGCCCAGAGGGGAAAAACTGTTTTTT. It translates to CASTGPRGEKLFF. The full variable domain, in which reference TRBV2 and TRBJ1-4 provide the parts outside the CDR3, is EPEVTQTPSHQVTQMGQEVILRCVPISNHLYFYWYRQILGQKVEFLVSFYNNEISEKSEIFDDQFSVERPDGSNFTLKIRSTKLEDSAMYFCASTGPRGEKLFFGSGTQLSVL.

The chain couples TRBV4-1 to TRBJ2-1; D is uncertain. The CDR3 is 16 amino acids. Per germline, CDR1 MGHRA and CDR2 YSYEKL. The germline V and J ends were trimmed by 1 base and 1 base, with 11 bases remaining between them. The CDR3 DNA is TGCGCCAGCAGCCAAGGTTCGCGGTCTTCCTACAATGAGCAGTTCTTC. Translation: CASSQGSRSSYNEQFF.

The gene calls are TRBV19 and TRBJ1-1; 11 bases align to TRBD1. Germline trimming cut 4 bases from V and 4 bases from J; bases unmatched to any gene: 8. The CDR3 sequence is 16 residues long. The germline V gene encodes CDR1 LNHDA and CDR2 SQIVND (reference sequence). The CDR3 region has the DNA TGTGCCAGTAGTAAAGGACAGGGGGCGATTGGCACTGAAGCTTTCTTT. Translating it yields CASSKGQGAIGTEAFF.

This chain links TRBV7-6 with TRBJ1-1; a weak D match, TRBD1 (5 bases). V gave up 5 bases and J gave up 0 bases, with 10 bases separating them. Germline CDR1 reads SGHVS; CDR2 reads FNYEAQ. The CDR3 covers 14 residues. CDR3 loop: CASSKDNVNTEAFF. Here the CDR3 DNA reads TGTGCCAGCAGCAAGGACAATGTGAACACTGAAGCTTTCTTT.

The CDR3 loop is CASSPRHGQTSGNTIYF. The CDR3 DNA reads as TGTGCCAGCAGCCCAAGACATGGACAGACCTCTGGAAACACCATATATTTT. This chain links TRBV9 with TRBJ1-3, with D possibly being TRBD1 (6 bases). Germline-derived CDR1 and CDR2 are SGDLS and YYNGEE. Trimming stripped 4 bases from V and 0 bases from J, with 17 bases between. This CDR3 region has 17 residues. The full variable domain, completed using reference TRBV9 and TRBJ1-3, is DSGVTQTPKHLITATGQRVTLRCSPRSGDLSVYWYQQSLDQGLQFLIQYYNGEERAKGNILERFSAQQFPDLHSELNLSSLELGDSALYFCASSPRHGQTSGNTIYFGEGSWLTVV.

The gene calls are TRBV6-1 and TRBJ1-2; 7 bases fit TRBD1. Per germline, CDR1 MNHNS and CDR2 SASEGT. The CDR3 runs to 14 residues. V lost 6 bases and J lost 4; bases outside the gene matches: 8. This chain's CDR3 is CASSNLRQGYGYTF. The CDR3 DNA reads as TGTGCCAGCAGCAACCTACGACAGGGCTATGGCTACACCTTC.

In its sample, this clone was seen a few times. J is TRBJ2-1 and V is TRBV25-1; 12 nucleotides agree with TRBD2. The V segment lost 8 bases and the J segment 0 bases; nucleotides outside the gene matches: 11. This CDR3 has 18 amino acids. The germline V gene has CDR1 MGHDK and CDR2 SYGVNS. The CDR3 coding sequence is TGTGCCAGCGGGCCGACTAGCGGGGGCCTCGACTCCTACAATGAGCAGTTCTTC. Translating gives CASGPTSGGLDSYNEQFF.

The rearrangement joins TRBV5-1 to TRBJ1-4; 7 positions agree with TRBD1. Germline trimming cut 4 bases from V and 8 bases from J; bases unmatched to any gene: 5. The CDR3 is 13 amino acids. Germline V gene lookup returns CDR1 SGHRS and CDR2 YFSETQ. The CDR3 DNA reads TGCGCCAGCAGCGGCGGGACAGTGGAAAAACTGTTTTTT. Encoded protein: CASSGGTVEKLFF.

The chain carries TRBV7-8 and TRBJ2-1; TRBD1 matches at 8 bases. The CDR3 extends over 15 amino acids. Germline V CDR1 and CDR2: SGHVS, FQNEAQ. J lost 9 bases, V lost 1 base, and 8 bases had no gene match. CDR3 sequence: CASSLEQGELREQFF. The CDR3 nucleotides are TGTGCCAGCAGCTTAGAACAGGGGGAGCTGCGTGAGCAGTTCTTC.

The V call is TRBV7-3, the J call TRBJ2-3; TRBD2 agrees at 9 bases. CDR1 and CDR2 (germline): SGHTA, FQGTGA. V was clipped by 5 bases and J by 3 bases; unmatched bases: 6. The CDR3 contains 15 residues. CDR3 sequence (DNA): TGTGCCAGCAGCCAGAATAGCGGGAGTACAGATACGCAGTATTTT. Translating gives CASSQNSGSTDTQYF.

This clone was observed a single time. The chain combines TRBV2 with TRBJ1-1, with 9 bases matching TRBD1. The CDR3 covers 14 residues. The germline V gene encodes CDR1 SNHLY and CDR2 FYNNEI. Trimming took 3 bases from V and 5 from J; bases not matched to a gene: 4. The DNA for the CDR3 is TGTGCCAGCAGTGAGGACAGGGGAATAACTGAAGCTTTCTTT. It codes for CASSEDRGITEAFF.

Here the CDR3 DNA reads TGTGCCAGCAGCGTAGGTCGGAATGAGCAGTTCTTC. As protein: CASSVGRNEQFF. The V call is TRBV9, the J call TRBJ2-1; the D is unclear. Germline V gene lookup returns CDR1 SGDLS and CDR2 YYNGEE. The CDR3 contains 12 residues. V was cut by 0 bases and J by 7 bases, with 5 bases left in between.

This chain connects TRBV6-1 to TRBJ1-1, with D unresolved. Germline CDR1 reads MNHNS; CDR2 reads SASEGT. V was cut by 4 bases and J by 10 bases, with 16 bases left in between. The CDR3 has 13 amino acids. DNA for the CDR3: TGTGCCAGCAGTGCCCAGAATGAGGTCCGAGCTTTCTTT. This codes for CASSAQNEVRAFF.

CDR3 in DNA: TGTGCCAGCAGCTTGGGGACAGGGAAAGATACGCAGTATTTT. Its translation is CASSLGTGKDTQYF. The chain couples TRBV11-3 to TRBJ2-3; 9 bases match TRBD1. The CDR3 has 14 residues. V lost 3 bases to trimming and J lost 5 bases; unmatched junction nucleotides: 3. CDR1 and CDR2 (germline): SGHNT, YENEEA.

This rearrangement joins TRBV6-6 to TRBJ2-7; possibly TRBD1 for D (6 bases). CDR1 and CDR2 from the germline V gene are MNHNY and SVGAGI (reference sequence). The length of the CDR3 is 12 residues. The V end was cut by 5 bases, the J end by 7 bases, with 12 bases between. In nucleotides, the CDR3 is TGTGCCAGCAGTCCCGACAGGAGTGAGCAGTACTTC. It specifies CASSPDRSEQYF.

This clone was observed a single time. The V call is TRBV2, the J call TRBJ2-3; weak D call: TRBD2 (6 bases). The CDR3 consists of 14 residues. V was clipped by 11 bases and J by 1 base, with 16 bases between them. Germline lookup yields CDR1 SNHLY and CDR2 FYNNEI. The CDR3 region is CAVREASGTDTQYF. CDR3 bases: TGTGCCGTCAGAGAGGCTAGCGGCACAGATACGCAGTATTTT.

This rearrangement joins TRBV9 to TRBJ1-2; no definite D call. CDR3 length: 13 amino acids. Germline-derived CDR1 and CDR2 are SGDLS and YYNGEE. V was shortened by 0 bases and J by 4 bases, with 7 bases between the two germline ends. In DNA, the CDR3 is TGTGCCAGCAGCGTAGTGGCAGGCTATGGCTACACCTTC. Translation gives CASSVVAGYGYTF.

The V call is TRBV30, the J call TRBJ1-5; D is ambiguous. Trimming took 1 base from V and 0 from J, leaving 4 bases between them. The germline V gene encodes CDR1 GTSNPN and CDR2 SVGIG (reference sequence). This CDR3 is 13 amino acids long. Written as DNA, the CDR3 is TGTGCCTGGAGTGCCAGTAGCAATCAGCCCCAGCATTTT. Its protein is CAWSASSNQPQHF.

This chain joins TRBV4-1 and TRBJ2-6, with 7 bases matching TRBD1. Per germline, CDR1 MGHRA and CDR2 YSYEKL. The trim removed 4 bases at V and 0 bases at J, leaving 6 bases unmatched. This CDR3 contains 17 residues. CDR3 in amino acids: CASSRLQGTSGANVLTF. Written as DNA, the CDR3 is TGCGCCAGCAGCCGGCTACAGGGGACCTCTGGGGCCAACGTCCTGACTTTC.

V and J are TRBV28 and TRBJ1-6; 7 positions agree with TRBD1. The V and J ends lost 6 bases and 0 bases, in that order; junction bases with no gene match: 11. The CDR3 totals 18 residues. Germline V gene sequence: CDR1 MDHEN, CDR2 SYDVKM. CDR3 protein: CASSPPGTVSSYNSPLHF. The CDR3 region has the DNA TGTGCCAGCAGCCCCCCCGGGACAGTAAGCTCCTATAATTCACCCCTCCACTTT.

The chain couples TRBV7-3 to TRBJ1-2; 7 nucleotides agree with TRBD1. The CDR3 runs 13 residues. The trim removed 4 bases at V and 3 bases at J, leaving 2 bases unmatched. Germline assignment: CDR1 SGHTA and CDR2 FQGTGA. The CDR3 nucleotides are TGTGCCAGCAGCTCGGGGACAGACTATGGCTACACCTTC. It translates to CASSSGTDYGYTF.

The chain carries TRBV7-8 and TRBJ2-1; possibly TRBD2 for D (5 bases). Germline V gene sequence: CDR1 SGHVS, CDR2 FQNEAQ. The germline V and J ends were trimmed by 2 bases and 10 bases, with 6 bases remaining between them. The CDR3 covers 11 residues. The DNA of the CDR3 is TGTGCCAGCAGCTTACCGGGGGAGCAGTTCTTC. Protein: CASSLPGEQFF.

V usage is TRBV10-1 and J usage is TRBJ2-3, with TRBD2 identical over 10 bases. With V trimmed by 0 bases and J by 8 bases, 2 bases remained unmatched. Germline CDR1 reads WNHNN; CDR2 reads SYGVQD (reference sequence). The CDR3 runs to 14 residues. In DNA form, the CDR3 reads TGCGCCAGCAGTGAGTCGGCTAGCGGGGGTACGCAGTATTTT. This codes for CASSESASGGTQYF.

The chain links TRBV11-1 to TRBJ2-3, with D uncertain. V lost 1 base to trimming and J lost 2 bases, with 7 bases between them. The CDR3 length is 14 residues. Germline V CDR1 and CDR2: SGHAT, FQDESV (reference sequence). The CDR3 protein is CASSLGLITDTQYF. As DNA, the CDR3 is TGTGCCAGCAGCTTAGGGCTGATCACAGATACGCAGTATTTT.

The chain has TRBV7-2 and TRBJ2-5, with 7 bases aligning to TRBD2. Germline V gives CDR1 SGHTA, CDR2 FQGNSA. The length of the CDR3 is 12 residues. Trimming took 1 base from V and 11 from J; bases not matched to a gene: 4. The CDR3 DNA reads as TGTGCCAGCAGCTTAGTAGGGAGGGTTCAGTACTTC. Amino acids: CASSLVGRVQYF.

This chain uses TRBV14 with TRBJ2-2; TRBD1 agrees at 7 bases. The CDR3 contains 16 residues. Trimming at V came to 5 bases and at J to 3 bases, leaving 9 bases not matched to a gene. Looked up from germline, CDR1 is SGHDN and CDR2 is FVKESK. This chain's CDR3 is CASSVRRGRDTGELFF. The CDR3 region has the DNA TGTGCCAGCAGCGTTCGAAGGGGGCGCGACACCGGGGAGCTGTTTTTT.

The J gene is TRBJ2-7, the V gene TRBV29-1, with D possibly matching TRBD1 (6 bases). V was shortened by 7 bases and J by 5 bases, with 18 bases between the two germline ends. Germline CDR1 reads SQVTM; CDR2 reads ANQGSEA. There are 13 residues in the CDR3. The CDR3 nucleotides are TGCAGCGCGGGACATCCTCCGGGCGACGAGCAGTACGTC. Amino acid sequence: CSAGHPPGDEQYV.

The chain recombines TRBV6-4 with TRBJ2-7; tentative D call: TRBD1 (6 bases). CDR1 and CDR2 from the germline V gene are MRHNA and SNTAGT. V shed 5 bases and J shed 2 bases, with 16 bases lying between them. The CDR3 is 15 amino acids. The CDR3 nucleotides read TGTGCCAGCAGTCCGCCCCGGGACAAGACCTACGAGCAGTACTTC. It yields the protein CASSPPRDKTYEQYF.

The chain employs TRBV5-1 and TRBJ1-6; TRBD1 is a possible D gene (6 bases). Germline V CDR1 and CDR2: SGHRS, YFSETQ. CDR3 size: 17 residues. The germline V and J ends were trimmed by 0 bases and 7 bases, with 17 bases remaining between them. The CDR3 DNA is TGCGCCAGCAGCTTGGGGTACAGGGTAAAGGGAAATTCACCCCTCCACTTT. Its translation: CASSLGYRVKGNSPLHF.